These 2 T cell receptor beta chains share one sample of origin, sequenced in a study of technical replicates of blood from a handful of donors. Only in-frame clones appear in the TCRdb table, and some are missing; sequencing was by immunoSEQ multiplex PCR. The data contain 25,000 to 40,000 clones, over 85% of them singletons. Sequencing was performed on PBMCs. The receptors originated from a human donor in good health. Some clones in this sample may be carry-over from other donors' samples.

This chain links TRBV6-1 with TRBJ2-7; possibly TRBD2 for D (5 bases). CDR3 length: 13 residues. Trimming left V 3 bases short and J 4 bases short, with 10 bases between. CDR1 is MNHNS and CDR2 is SASEGT in the germline V gene. CDR3 sequence reads: CASSDRPGYEQYF. The DNA of the CDR3 is TGTGCCAGCAGTGACCGCCCGGGGTACGAGCAGTACTTC.

The chain joins TRBV2 to TRBJ1-1, with D possibly TRBD1 on 5 matching bases. The CDR3 contains 12 residues. Trimming took 1 base from V and 11 from J, leaving 11 bases between them. Germline CDR1 and CDR2: SNHLY and FYNNEI. CDR3 region: CASSEGGGKAFF. The CDR3 DNA reads TGTGCCAGCAGTGAAGGGGGGGGGAAGGCTTTCTTT.